This T cell receptor (beta chain) is from a study of OX40 agonist ivuxolimab in advanced cancers. Drawing of blood for sampling happened at baseline, at cycle 4 day 1, and at cycle 7 day 1. The repertoire was sequenced with immunoSEQ multiplex PCR; TCRdb's copy has only in-frame clones and lacks some. The sample has around 110,000 clones, around 95% seen once. Trimming shortened V by 9 bases and J by 4 bases, and 13 bases separated the two germline ends. The CDR3 is 12 residues long. This TCR was sampled from an adult with an advanced solid tumor such as melanoma, head and neck, liver or kidney cancer. Sequencing was performed on CD4+ or CD8+ T cells sorted from blood, taken in a trial of the OX40 agonist ivuxolimab. The V gene is TRBV23-1, the J gene TRBJ2-7; the D gene could be TRBD1 or TRBD2 (5 bases each). TRBV23-1 is labeled an ORF, and its function is uncertain. CDR3 coding DNA: TGCGCCAGAGAGGGGAATCGATACGAGCAGTACTTC. This translates into CAREGNRYEQYF.